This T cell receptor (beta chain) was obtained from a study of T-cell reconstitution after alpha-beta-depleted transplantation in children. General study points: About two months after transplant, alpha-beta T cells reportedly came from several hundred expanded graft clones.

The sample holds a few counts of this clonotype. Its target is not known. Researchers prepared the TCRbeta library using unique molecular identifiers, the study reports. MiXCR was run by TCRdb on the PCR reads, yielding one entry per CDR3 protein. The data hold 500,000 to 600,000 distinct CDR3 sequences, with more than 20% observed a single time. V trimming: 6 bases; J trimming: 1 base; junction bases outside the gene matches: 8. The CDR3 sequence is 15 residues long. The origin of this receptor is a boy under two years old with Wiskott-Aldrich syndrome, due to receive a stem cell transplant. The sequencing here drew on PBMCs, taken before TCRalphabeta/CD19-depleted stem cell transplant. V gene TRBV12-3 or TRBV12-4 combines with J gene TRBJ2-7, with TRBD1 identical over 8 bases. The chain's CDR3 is CASSGQGLISYEQYF. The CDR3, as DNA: TGTGCCAGCAGCGGACAGGGATTAATATCCTACGAGCAGTACTTC.